Listed below are T cell receptor beta chains from one sample, sequenced in a study of graft-versus-host responses after intestinal transplantation. The table came from immunoSEQ multiplex PCR; TCRdb's copy has only in-frame clones and leaves some out. Here the sample spans under 20,000 clones, approximately 86% being singletons. Source: PBMCs, taken approximately 220 days after intestinal transplant. The source is a human patient who received an intestinal transplant, so some T cells may come from the graft donor. The CDR3 runs from the conserved cysteine through the conserved F or W. D genes are given only for firm matches. The size field is filled for only some rows; it gives once, few, many or a size class.

CDR3 protein: CASSISGGVPYEQYF
CDR3 DNA: TGTGCCAGTAGTATTAGCGGGGGGGTCCCCTACGAGCAGTACTTC
V gene: TRBV19
D gene: TRBD2
J gene: TRBJ2-7
clone size: .

CDR3 protein: CASSYEGFGSGANVLTF
CDR3 DNA: TGTGCCAGCAGTTACGAAGGCTTTGGCTCTGGGGCCAACGTCCTGACTTTC
V gene: TRBV27
D gene: .
J gene: TRBJ2-6
clone size: .

CDR3 protein: CASSSEQGRFYGYTF
CDR3 DNA: TGTGCCAGCAGTTCCGAACAGGGACGCTTCTATGGCTACACCTTC
V gene: TRBV6-5
D gene: .
J gene: TRBJ1-2
clone size: .

CDR3 protein: CASSYRPNTGELFF
CDR3 DNA: TGTGCCAGCAGTTACAGGCCGAACACCGGGGAGCTGTTTTTT
V gene: TRBV6-5
D gene: .
J gene: TRBJ2-2
clone size: .

CDR3 protein: CATETGTGGGGYTF
CDR3 DNA: TGTGCCACCGAGACCGGGACAGGGGGCGGAGGCTACACCTTC
V gene: TRBV19
D gene: TRBD1
J gene: TRBJ1-2
clone size: once

CDR3 protein: CASSDTGGYGYTF
CDR3 DNA: TGTGCCAGCAGCGATACAGGGGGCTATGGCTACACCTTC
V gene: TRBV9
D gene: TRBD1
J gene: TRBJ1-2
clone size: .

CDR3 protein: CASSVQGAGYGYTF
CDR3 DNA: TGTGCCAGCAGCGTACAGGGGGCGGGCTATGGCTACACCTTC
V gene: TRBV7-9
D gene: TRBD1
J gene: TRBJ1-2
clone size: .

CDR3 protein: CASRQTGIGETQYF
CDR3 DNA: TGTGCCAGCAGACAGACAGGGATAGGAGAGACCCAGTACTTC
V gene: TRBV6-1
D gene: TRBD1
J gene: TRBJ2-5
clone size: .

CDR3 protein: CASSLDRDNTEAFF
CDR3 DNA: TGTGCCAGCAGCTTAGACCGGGACAACACTGAAGCTTTCTTT
V gene: TRBV11-2
D gene: .
J gene: TRBJ1-1
clone size: .

CDR3 protein: CASSPDPYRSFGNTIYF
CDR3 DNA: TGTGCCAGCAGCCCCGACCCATACCGCTCTTTCGGAAACACCATATATTTT
V gene: TRBV7-9
D gene: .
J gene: TRBJ1-3
clone size: .

CDR3 protein: CASSFGGDFLAPLHF
CDR3 DNA: TGTGCCAGCAGTTTTGGAGGGGACTTTTTGGCACCCCTCCACTTT
V gene: TRBV6-6
D gene: .
J gene: TRBJ1-6
clone size: .

CDR3 protein: CASSQETVPDTQYF
CDR3 DNA: TGTGCCAGCAGCCAAGAGACTGTCCCGGATACGCAGTATTTT
V gene: TRBV14
D gene: .
J gene: TRBJ2-3
clone size: .

CDR3 protein: CASSLGGRAPLYQETQYF
CDR3 DNA: TGTGCCAGCAGCTTAGGGGGACGAGCGCCGCTTTACCAAGAGACCCAGTACTTC
V gene: TRBV7-9
D gene: .
J gene: TRBJ2-5
clone size: once

CDR3 protein: CASSFSSGGPYNEQFF
CDR3 DNA: TGCGCCAGCAGCTTTTCTTCGGGGGGGCCCTACAATGAGCAGTTCTTC
V gene: TRBV5-1
D gene: TRBD2
J gene: TRBJ2-1
clone size: .

CDR3 protein: CASSWTVGKEEKLFF
CDR3 DNA: TGTGCCAGCAGCTGGACAGTCGGAAAAGAAGAAAAACTGTTTTTT
V gene: TRBV7-8
D gene: .
J gene: TRBJ1-4
clone size: .

CDR3 protein: CASSPTDRPNEQFF
CDR3 DNA: TGTGCCAGCAGTCCAACTGACAGGCCTAATGAGCAGTTCTTC
V gene: TRBV28
D gene: .
J gene: TRBJ2-1
clone size: .

CDR3 protein: CASSLGRGTEAFF
CDR3 DNA: TGTGCCAGCAGCTTAGGCCGGGGTACTGAAGCTTTCTTT
V gene: TRBV13
D gene: .
J gene: TRBJ1-1
clone size: .

CDR3 protein: CASSKGLAVEQFF
CDR3 DNA: TGTGCCAGTAGTAAGGGACTAGCGGTTGAGCAGTTCTTC
V gene: TRBV19
D gene: TRBD2
J gene: TRBJ2-1
clone size: .

CDR3 protein: CASSAQGVYNYGYTF
CDR3 DNA: TGTGCCAGTAGTGCGCAGGGTGTATATAACTATGGCTACACCTTC
V gene: TRBV19
D gene: .
J gene: TRBJ1-2
clone size: .

CDR3 protein: CASSQQGQGAGVETQYF
CDR3 DNA: TGTGCCAGCAGCCAACAAGGGCAGGGGGCCGGGGTTGAGACCCAGTACTTC
V gene: TRBV4-2
D gene: TRBD1
J gene: TRBJ2-5
clone size: .

CDR3 protein: CASTAADTGELFF
CDR3 DNA: TGTGCCAGCACCGCCGCCGACACCGGGGAGCTGTTTTTT
V gene: TRBV5-4
D gene: .
J gene: TRBJ2-2
clone size: .

CDR3 protein: CASSFRDTQYF
CDR3 DNA: TGTGCCAGCAGCTTCCGGGATACGCAGTATTTT
V gene: TRBV5-4
D gene: .
J gene: TRBJ2-3
clone size: .

CDR3 protein: CASSEGNEQYF
CDR3 DNA: TGTGCCAGTAGTGAGGGGAACGAGCAGTACTTC
V gene: TRBV19
D gene: .
J gene: TRBJ2-7
clone size: .

CDR3 protein: CASMRGPYGYTF
CDR3 DNA: TGTGCCAGCATGAGGGGCCCCTATGGCTACACCTTC
V gene: TRBV21-1
D gene: .
J gene: TRBJ1-2
clone size: .

CDR3 protein: CASSSTGTSYNSPLHF
CDR3 DNA: TGTGCCAGCAGCTCGACAGGGACATCTTATAATTCACCCCTCCACTTT
V gene: TRBV5-6
D gene: TRBD1
J gene: TRBJ1-6
clone size: once

CDR3 protein: CASSAGGYSNTEAFF
CDR3 DNA: TGTGCCAGCAGTGCGGGGGGGTACTCGAACACTGAAGCTTTCTTT
V gene: TRBV6-1
D gene: .
J gene: TRBJ1-1
clone size: .

CDR3 protein: CASSLALQGEDGYTF
CDR3 DNA: TGTGCCAGCAGCTTAGCGTTACAGGGAGAGGATGGCTACACCTTC
V gene: TRBV7-9
D gene: .
J gene: TRBJ1-2
clone size: .

CDR3 protein: CASSSQGLNQPQHF
CDR3 DNA: TGTGCCAGCAGTTCACAGGGACTCAATCAGCCCCAGCATTTT
V gene: TRBV27
D gene: .
J gene: TRBJ1-5
clone size: .

CDR3 protein: CASTDVFGTGTGMNTEAFF
CDR3 DNA: TGTGCCAGCACCGACGTCTTTGGAACGGGGACCGGTATGAACACTGAAGCTTTCTTT
V gene: TRBV2
D gene: .
J gene: TRBJ1-1
clone size: .

CDR3 protein: CASQPRDRYNEQFF
CDR3 DNA: TGTGCCAGCCAGCCGCGGGACAGATACAATGAGCAGTTCTTC
V gene: TRBV19
D gene: .
J gene: TRBJ2-1
clone size: .

CDR3 protein: CASSEALLSGANYEQYF
CDR3 DNA: TGTGCCAGCAGTGAAGCGCTTCTTTCGGGGGCCAACTACGAGCAGTACTTC
V gene: TRBV6-1
D gene: .
J gene: TRBJ2-7
clone size: .

CDR3 protein: CASSWGTGELFF
CDR3 DNA: TGTGCCAGCAGCTGGGGCACCGGGGAGCTGTTTTTT
V gene: TRBV5-5
D gene: .
J gene: TRBJ2-2
clone size: few

CDR3 protein: CASSLQRGGSYEQYF
CDR3 DNA: TGTGCCAGCAGCCTACAGCGGGGGGGTTCCTACGAGCAGTACTTC
V gene: TRBV4-2
D gene: TRBD2
J gene: TRBJ2-7
clone size: .

CDR3 protein: CASRGTGAFGYTF
CDR3 DNA: TGTGCCAGCAGGGGGACAGGGGCGTTTGGCTACACCTTC
V gene: TRBV6-1
D gene: TRBD1
J gene: TRBJ1-2
clone size: once

CDR3 protein: CASSIGPGDQPQHF
CDR3 DNA: TGTGCCAGTAGCATAGGTCCAGGGGATCAGCCCCAGCATTTT
V gene: TRBV19
D gene: .
J gene: TRBJ1-5
clone size: .

CDR3 protein: CASSYMTGGSVEQYF
CDR3 DNA: TGCGCCAGCAGCTATATGACAGGGGGATCCGTCGAGCAGTACTTC
V gene: TRBV5-1
D gene: TRBD1
J gene: TRBJ2-7
clone size: .

CDR3 protein: CAWEDGSPLHF
CDR3 DNA: TGTGCCTGGGAGGATGGCTCACCCCTCCACTTT
V gene: TRBV30
D gene: .
J gene: TRBJ1-6
clone size: .

CDR3 protein: CASSVGPSRETQYF
CDR3 DNA: TGTGCCAGCAGCGTAGGCCCCAGCCGGGAGACCCAGTACTTC
V gene: TRBV9
D gene: .
J gene: TRBJ2-5
clone size: .

CDR3 protein: CASSPLGRDRLNYGYTF
CDR3 DNA: TGTGCCAGCAGCCCATTGGGGCGGGACAGGTTAAACTATGGCTACACCTTC
V gene: TRBV9
D gene: TRBD1
J gene: TRBJ1-2
clone size: .

CDR3 protein: CASRAGGNTDTQYF
CDR3 DNA: TGTGCCAGCAGAGCGGGGGGGAACACAGATACGCAGTATTTT
V gene: TRBV6-6
D gene: TRBD2
J gene: TRBJ2-3
clone size: .

CDR3 protein: CASSQGLTDTQYF
CDR3 DNA: TGTGCCAGCAGCCAAGGACTCACAGATACGCAGTATTTT
V gene: TRBV14
D gene: .
J gene: TRBJ2-3
clone size: .

CDR3 protein: CASSQQESSGNTIYF
CDR3 DNA: TGCGCCAGCAGCCAACAGGAGAGCTCTGGAAACACCATATATTTT
V gene: TRBV4-1
D gene: .
J gene: TRBJ1-3
clone size: .

CDR3 protein: CASSLVGSLDEQFF
CDR3 DNA: TGTGCCAGCAGCTTAGTCGGCAGTCTCGATGAGCAGTTCTTC
V gene: TRBV7-8
D gene: .
J gene: TRBJ2-1
clone size: .

CDR3 protein: CASRLALRFRDNSPLHF
CDR3 DNA: TGTGCAAGTCGCTTAGCGTTGCGGTTCAGGGATAATTCACCCCTCCACTTT
V gene: TRBV12-2
D gene: .
J gene: TRBJ1-6
clone size: .

CDR3 protein: CASSLSGTHSGDYGYTF
CDR3 DNA: TGTGCCAGCAGTTTATCAGGAACCCATTCAGGTGACTATGGCTACACCTTC
V gene: TRBV27
D gene: .
J gene: TRBJ1-2
clone size: .

CDR3 protein: CASSVKGMNTGELFF
CDR3 DNA: TGTGCCAGCAGCGTAAAGGGAATGAACACCGGGGAGCTGTTTTTT
V gene: TRBV9
D gene: .
J gene: TRBJ2-2
clone size: few

CDR3 protein: CASSLGPWPTKNSTDTQYF
CDR3 DNA: TGTGCCAGCAGCTTAGGCCCGTGGCCGACGAAGAACAGCACAGATACGCAGTATTTT
V gene: TRBV11-2
D gene: .
J gene: TRBJ2-3
clone size: .

CDR3 protein: CASSQATSGGQETQYF
CDR3 DNA: TGTGCCAGCAGCCAAGCGACTAGCGGGGGACAAGAGACCCAGTACTTC
V gene: TRBV9
D gene: TRBD2
J gene: TRBJ2-5
clone size: .

CDR3 protein: CASSEAGGQTDTQYF
CDR3 DNA: TGTGCCAGCAGTGAGGCGGGGGGCCAGACAGATACGCAGTATTTT
V gene: TRBV6-4
D gene: TRBD2
J gene: TRBJ2-3
clone size: .

CDR3 protein: CASSQGRGSGANVLTF
CDR3 DNA: TGTGCCAGCAGCCAAGGACGGGGCTCTGGGGCCAACGTCCTGACTTTC
V gene: TRBV4-2
D gene: .
J gene: TRBJ2-6
clone size: .

CDR3 protein: CASRQGQLSSYNSPLHF
CDR3 DNA: TGTGCCAGTAGACAGGGACAGCTAAGCTCCTATAATTCACCCCTCCACTTT
V gene: TRBV19
D gene: TRBD1
J gene: TRBJ1-6
clone size: .

CDR3 protein: CASSPETTDTQYF
CDR3 DNA: TGTGCCAGCTCCCCGGAAACCACAGATACGCAGTATTTT
V gene: TRBV6-1
D gene: .
J gene: TRBJ2-3
clone size: .

CDR3 protein: CASSLEGAQYF
CDR3 DNA: TGTGCCAGCAGCTTGGAGGGGGCCCAGTACTTC
V gene: TRBV7-9
D gene: .
J gene: TRBJ2-5
clone size: .